The 8 T cell receptor beta chains in this list originate from one sample, sequenced in a study of metastatic and nonmetastatic thyroid tumors. TCRdb re-analyzed the PCR reads using MiXCR. The table records about 8,000 clones, around 23% of them present only once. None of the patients had undergone any treatment ahead of thyroid surgery. The sample was tumor tissue. The origin of the receptors is a female donor with papillary thyroid cancer or a benign thyroid nodule (not recorded which). Some clones in this sample may be carry-over from other donors' samples.

The chain joins TRBV6-1 to TRBJ2-2, with TRBD2 identical over 11 bases. The CDR3 totals 16 residues. Germline-derived CDR1 and CDR2 are MNHNS and SASEGT. V lost 2 bases, J lost 4 bases, and 3 bases stayed unmatched. The CDR3 protein is CASSEPSGRLTGELFF. CDR3 coding DNA: TGTGCCAGCAGTGAACCTAGCGGGAGGCTCACCGGGGAGCTGTTTTTT.

The chain uses TRBV28 and TRBJ1-3; TRBD1 aligns across 9 bases. Per the germline V gene, CDR1 is MDHEN and CDR2 is SYDVKM. V was clipped by 5 bases and J by 4 bases; unmatched bases: 6. The CDR3 is made up of 15 amino acids. CDR3 nucleotides: TGTGCCAGCAGTCCACACAGGGGGCGCGGAAACACCATATATTTT. Protein: CASSPHRGRGNTIYF.

The chain couples TRBV4-1 to TRBJ2-2, with a tentative D call TRBD2 (5 bases). Deletions cut 3 bases from V and 7 bases from J, with 9 bases between. The germline V gene has CDR1 MGHRA and CDR2 YSYEKL. The CDR3 has 13 amino acids. The CDR3: CASSQRALGELFF. CDR3 nucleotides: TGCGCCAGCAGCCAGCGGGCCCTCGGGGAGCTGTTTTTT.

V gene TRBV5-1 combines with J gene TRBJ1-2; no clear D. The germline V gene has CDR1 SGHRS and CDR2 YFSETQ. The V gene lost 0 bases and the J gene lost 1 base, with 13 bases spanning the gap. The CDR3 consists of 16 residues. The CDR3 DNA sequence: TGCGCCAGCAGCTTGGATCGGGCACTTCGTAACTATGGCTACACCTTC. This codes for CASSLDRALRNYGYTF.

This chain joins TRBV4-1 and TRBJ1-2, with D perhaps TRBD1 (5 bases). Trimming removed 0 bases at V and 5 bases at J, with 10 bases between. The CDR3 spans 14 residues. Looked up from germline, CDR1 is MGHRA and CDR2 is YSYEKL. CDR3 in amino acids: CASSQEGEGYGYTF. In DNA, the CDR3 is TGCGCCAGCAGCCAAGAGGGGGAGGGTTATGGCTACACCTTC.

The V gene is TRBV11-2, the J gene TRBJ2-7; D perhaps matches TRBD2 (5 bases). CDR3 size: 14 residues. Trimming stripped 4 bases from V and 3 bases from J, with 13 bases between. The germline gives CDR1 SGHAT, CDR2 FQNNGV. CDR3 in DNA: TGTGCCAGCAGCTCGGACTCTTTGTACTACGAGCAGTACTTC. Protein product: CASSSDSLYYEQYF.

In its sample, this clone was seen many times. This chain links TRBV7-9 with TRBJ1-1; D is uncertain. This CDR3 comprises 13 residues. V lost 0 bases and J 5 bases, leaving 7 bases between the germline ends. Germline V CDR1 and CDR2: SEHNR, FQNEAQ (reference sequence). The CDR3 DNA is TGTGCCAGCAGCTTAGCGACGAGGACTGAAGCTTTCTTT. It specifies CASSLATRTEAFF.

The table lists this clone with many counts. The gene calls are TRBV18 and TRBJ2-1, with D unclear. Trimming pared 3 bases from V and 8 bases from J, leaving 14 bases between. Germline V gene lookup returns CDR1 KGHSH and CDR2 LQKENI. The CDR3 contains 14 residues. The CDR3 region is CASSPGPPNHEQFF. The CDR3, as DNA: TGTGCCAGCTCACCCGGACCACCGAACCATGAGCAGTTCTTC.